Listed below are T cell receptor beta chains from one sample, sequenced in a study of blood T cell repertoires in COVID-19. Using immunoSEQ multiplex PCR, the repertoire was profiled, and TCRdb retains in-frame clones only, with some absent. The table shows approximately 82,000 clones, with 82% occurring only once. What was sequenced was peripheral blood. The receptor source for this set is a man between 45 and 60 years old with active or convalescent COVID-19. CDR3s include the opening cysteine and the closing phenylalanine or tryptophan. A D gene is named only where the DNA matches it firmly. Expanded clones are given a class, and other clones once, few, many or no size at all.

NA | 14 | TRBJ1-6 | TRBD1 | TRBV5-1 | TGCGCCAGCAGGGCTGGACAGGATAATTCACCCCTCCACTTT | CASRAGQDNSPLHF
few | 12 | TRBJ1-1 | NA | TRBV19 | TGTGCCAGTAGTATGTTCGGGGTCGGAGCTTTCTTT | CASSMFGVGAFF
NA | 15 | TRBJ2-3 | TRBD1 | TRBV2 | TGTGCCAGCAGTGAAAGGGGACAGGACACAGATACGCAGTATTTT | CASSERGQDTDTQYF
NA | 16 | TRBJ2-3 | NA | TRBV9 | TGTGCCAGCAGCGTAGAGCCCCAGGGGACCACAGATACGCAGTATTTT | CASSVEPQGTTDTQYF
NA | 15 | TRBJ1-1 | NA | TRBV28 | TGTGCCAGCAGTTTAGAGGCGGGAAAACGGTCGAAAGCTTTCTTT | CASSLEAGKRSKAFF
once | 16 | TRBJ2-1 | TRBD2 | TRBV7-9 | TGTGCCAGCAGCTCCAGGACTAGCGGGGGTTACAATGAGCAGTTCTTC | CASSSRTSGGYNEQFF
NA | 16 | TRBJ2-3 | TRBD2 | TRBV4-2 | TGTGCCAGCAGCCAAAGTAGCGGGGGGGGCTCAGATACGCAGTATTTT | CASSQSSGGGSDTQYF
NA | 13 | TRBJ1-5 | TRBD1 | TRBV6-6 | TGTGCCAGCAGTTACGGGGACAGGGGGCCTCAGCATTTT | CASSYGDRGPQHF
NA | 13 | TRBJ1-5 | NA | TRBV19 | TGTGCCAGCACCGCGGGGGGAATGAAGCCCCAGCATTTT | CASTAGGMKPQHF
NA | 18 | TRBJ1-3 | TRBD1 | TRBV15 | TGTGCCACCAGCCTACGGGACAGGGGTATCGACTCTGGAAACACCATATATTTT | CATSLRDRGIDSGNTIYF
few | 15 | TRBJ2-1 | TRBD2 | TRBV19 | TGTGCCAGTAGTATCGCAGCGGGGGGTTACAATGAGCAGTTCTTC | CASSIAAGGYNEQFF
NA | 13 | TRBJ1-5 | NA | TRBV2 | TGTGCCAGCAGTGCGTTGGAGAATCAGCCCCAGCATTTT | CASSALENQPQHF
once | 15 | TRBJ2-5 | TRBD2 | TRBV10-3 | TGTGCCATCAGTGAGTCTAATAGCGGGGGAGAGACCCAGTACTTC | CAISESNSGGETQYF
NA | 16 | TRBJ2-2 | TRBD2 | TRBV3-1/TRBV3-2 | TGTGCCAGCAGCCAGCCCGGGGGGTCGAACACCGGGGAGCTGTTTTTT | CASSQPGGSNTGELFF
NA | 14 | TRBJ1-5 | NA | TRBV2 | TGTGCCAGCAGTGCGGAGTATAGCAATCAGCCCCAGCATTTT | CASSAEYSNQPQHF
NA | 14 | TRBJ2-4 | TRBD1 | TRBV2 | TGTGCCAGCAGTGCGAGGGGACAGTCGGCCAGCCCGTACTTC | CASSARGQSASPYF
NA | 14 | TRBJ1-1 | TRBD1 | TRBV5-6 | TGTGCCAGCAGGCTTGGGACAGCGAACACTGAAGCTTTCTTT | CASRLGTANTEAFF
NA | 12 | TRBJ1-5 | TRBD1 | TRBV28 | TGTGCCAGCCGGGACAGGGACCAGCCCCAGCATTTT | CASRDRDQPQHF
once | 14 | TRBJ1-2 | NA | TRBV4-3 | TGCGCCAGCAGCCAAGATCGCAGTGGCTATGGCTACACCTTC | CASSQDRSGYGYTF
NA | 17 | TRBJ2-2 | TRBD1 | TRBV7-8 | TGTGCCAGCAGCCTAACTTCCGGGACAGGGGTGACCGGGGAGCTGTTTTTT | CASSLTSGTGVTGELFF
NA | 15 | TRBJ1-1 | NA | TRBV11-2 | TGTGCCAGCAGCTTAGGGCAGGTCAGGGGCACTGAAGCTTTCTTT | CASSLGQVRGTEAFF
NA | 15 | TRBJ2-2 | NA | TRBV28 | TGTGCCAGCAGTTTAGGGAGGTTTAACACCGGGGAGCTGTTTTTT | CASSLGRFNTGELFF
NA | 13 | TRBJ1-5 | TRBD1 | TRBV10-3 | TGTGCCACCGGACAGGGAGGGAATCAGCCCCAGCATTTT | CATGQGGNQPQHF
NA | 13 | TRBJ1-1 | TRBD1 | TRBV6-5 | TGTGTGTGTCAGGTAACAGGGGACACTGAAGCTTTCTTT | CVCQVTGDTEAFF
NA | 15 | TRBJ2-2 | NA | TRBV5-1 | TGCGCCAGCAGCCCGGGAGTACTGAACACCGGGGAGCTGTTTTTT | CASSPGVLNTGELFF
once | 15 | TRBJ2-1 | TRBD2 | TRBV7-9 | TGTGCCAGCAGCCAGTGGCGGGGGGGCCGTAATGAGCAGTTCTTC | CASSQWRGGRNEQFF
NA | 13 | TRBJ1-5 | NA | TRBV6-6 | TGTGCCAGCAGAACGGGGAGCAATCAGCCCCAGCATTTT | CASRTGSNQPQHF
NA | 15 | TRBJ2-5 | TRBD1 | TRBV24-1 | TGTGCCACCAGTCAAGGGGGCGCCCGGCAAGAGACCCAGTACTTC | CATSQGGARQETQYF
NA | 12 | TRBJ1-5 | NA | TRBV5-6 | TGTGCCAGCAGCTTTGGGACTCTCCCCCAGCATTTT | CASSFGTLPQHF
once | 13 | TRBJ1-2 | TRBD1 | TRBV7-9 | TGTGCCAGCAGCTTGGACAGGGCTGATGGCTACACCTTC | CASSLDRADGYTF
NA | 13 | TRBJ1-1 | NA | TRBV6-5 | TGTGCCAGCAGCCGGGATGTCTTCACTGAAGCTTTCTTT | CASSRDVFTEAFF
NA | 18 | TRBJ2-1 | TRBD2 | TRBV7-2 | TGTGCCAGCAGCTTATTCCTAGCGGGGGGGCTCATACTCAATGAGCAGTTCTTC | CASSLFLAGGLILNEQFF
NA | 17 | TRBJ2-4 | NA | TRBV19 | TGTGCCAGTAGCTCCACTCCGACTCGCCCTAGCAAAAACATTCAGTACTTC | CASSSTPTRPSKNIQYF
NA | 15 | TRBJ1-1 | NA | TRBV7-9 | TGTGCCAGCAGCTTATTAACAGCTCCGAACACTGAAGCTTTCTTT | CASSLLTAPNTEAFF
NA | 18 | TRBJ2-3 | TRBD2 | TRBV24-1 | TGTGCCTCCTCCAGGGCTAGCGGGAGCAGTCTGGGCACAGATACGCAGTATTTT | CASSRASGSSLGTDTQYF
NA | 15 | TRBJ2-3 | NA | TRBV24-1 | TGTGCCACCAGTGCAGGCGGATACGGGGCAGATACGCAGTATTTT | CATSAGGYGADTQYF
few | 14 | TRBJ2-1 | TRBD2 | TRBV7-2 | TGTGCCAGCAGCTTAGACCCTAGCGGCAATGAGCAGTTCTTC | CASSLDPSGNEQFF
NA | 14 | TRBJ1-1 | NA | TRBV19 | TGTGCCAGTAGTACTGGACAGAAGACAAACGAAGCTTTCTTT | CASSTGQKTNEAFF
NA | 15 | TRBJ1-4 | NA | TRBV14 | TGTGCCAGCAGCCTAAGACAATTAGCTAATGAAAAACTGTTTTTT | CASSLRQLANEKLFF
once | 15 | TRBJ2-2 | NA | TRBV9 | TGTGCCAGCAGCGTCGGGGGAGAGGGCGCCGGGGAGCTGTTTTTT | CASSVGGEGAGELFF
once | 13 | TRBJ1-1 | NA | TRBV2 | TGTGCCAGCAGTCCATACAGGGAGACTGAAGCTTTCTTT | CASSPYRETEAFF